This T cell receptor (beta chain) was documented in a study of blood T cell repertoires in COVID-19. The CDR3 totals 16 residues. J gave up 4 bases and V 0 bases, and 6 bases lay outside the gene matches. From germline, CDR1 is SGHNT and CDR2 YYREEE (reference sequence). Sequencing was performed with immunoSEQ multiplex PCR; in TCRdb, only in-frame clones are kept and a portion is missing. The table shows around 360,000 clones, with about 89% occurring only once. The sample comprised PBMCs or T cells enriched from blood (not recorded which). This chain links TRBV5-4 with TRBJ2-2; TRBD2 agrees at 7 bases. The sequence came from a man between 35 and 55 years old in a cohort exposed to, infected with or recovered from COVID-19 (not recorded which). CDR3 sequence: CASSLAGGRATGELFF. As DNA, the CDR3 is TGTGCCAGCAGCTTGGCCGGGGGGAGGGCCACCGGGGAGCTGTTTTTT. Full variable domain (rest looked up from reference TRBV5-4 and TRBJ2-2): ETGVTQSPTHLIKTRGQQVTLRCSSQSGHNTVSWYQQALGQGPQFIFQYYREEENGRGNFPPRFSGLQFPNYSSELNVNALELDDSALYLCASSLAGGRATGELFFGEGSRLTVL.